This T cell receptor (beta chain) is from a study of blood T cell repertoires in COVID-19. Study overall: Italy, Spain and the United States were the sources of the convalescent and acute COVID-19 samples. PBMCs, B-cell-depleted T cells, or T cells provided the cDNA or gDNA that made up the material.

Authors' methods: How many nucleated cells were present was estimated from reference gene primer amplification. Sequencing used immunoSEQ multiplex PCR; TCRdb keeps in-frame clones, though not all of them. The DNA was the basis for D and trimming; V, J and clone size are from that table. The sample yields some 260,000 clones, 70% to 85% seen once. V was trimmed by 1 base and J by 0 bases, leaving 12 bases between them. CDR1 and CDR2 from the germline V gene are SGHVS and FQNEAQ. The CDR3 spans 16 residues. The TCR comes from a woman aged 40 to 50 with active or convalescent COVID-19. The rearrangement uses TRBV7-8 and TRBJ1-1, with D possibly being TRBD1 (6 bases). The sample comprised peripheral blood. CDR3 sequence: CASSLVGGGMNTEAFF. For the CDR3, the DNA is TGTGCCAGCAGCTTAGTAGGGGGGGGCATGAACACTGAAGCTTTCTTT. The full variable domain, rest sourced from reference TRBV7-8 and TRBJ1-1, is GAGVSQSPRYKVAKRGQDVALRCDPISGHVSLFWYQQALGQGPEFLTYFQNEAQLDKSGLPSDRFFAERPEGSVSTLKIQRTQQEDSAVYLCASSLVGGGMNTEAFFGQGTRLTVV.